Listed below are T cell receptor beta chains from one sample, sequenced in a study of blood T cell repertoires in COVID-19. Method: immunoSEQ multiplex PCR; TCRdb's copy keeps in-frame clones and lacks some. The sample records more than 400,000 clones, about nine tenths being singletons. The sequenced material came from PBMCs or T cells enriched from blood (not recorded which). These receptors were obtained from a woman under 30 who had recovered from COVID-19. Both conserved end residues are part of each CDR3. D genes are given only for firm matches. Not all rows give a size; the values are once, few, many and, for expanded clones, a class.

D gene,CDR3 length,J gene,clone size,V gene,CDR3 protein,CDR3 DNA
TRBD1,16,TRBJ2-3,NA,TRBV6-2/TRBV6-3,CASSYADRGSTDTQYF,TGTGCCAGCAGTTACGCTGACAGGGGTAGCACAGATACGCAGTATTTT
NA,16,TRBJ2-7,NA,TRBV12-5,CASGPHSGIGPYEQYF,TGTGCTAGTGGTCCCCATTCCGGGATTGGGCCCTACGAGCAGTACTTC
NA,14,TRBJ2-3,NA,TRBV24-1,CATSDTKSPDTQYF,TGTGCCACCTCGGACACCAAGAGCCCAGATACGCAGTATTTT
NA,15,TRBJ2-3,NA,TRBV18,CASSPQFSRFETQYF,TGTGCCAGCTCACCGCAATTTTCTCGTTTCGAGACGCAGTATTTT
NA,15,TRBJ2-5,NA,TRBV2,CASRLPSGDWGTQYF,TGTGCCAGCCGTCTCCCCTCGGGAGACTGGGGGACCCAGTACTTC
NA,14,TRBJ2-7,NA,TRBV19,CASRSKGPRSEQYF,TGTGCCAGTAGATCTAAGGGGCCGAGGTCCGAGCAGTACTTC
TRBD1,16,TRBJ2-4,once,TRBV6-2/TRBV6-3,CASSYGARGAKNIQYF,TGTGCCAGCAGTTACGGGGCCAGGGGGGCCAAAAACATTCAGTACTTC
NA,16,TRBJ2-4,once,TRBV13,CASSLKTELAKNIQYF,TGTGCCAGCAGCCTAAAGACTGAGCTAGCCAAAAACATTCAGTACTTC
TRBD1,14,TRBJ1-5,NA,TRBV30,CAWSAGTGGQPQHF,TGTGCCTGGAGTGCCGGGACAGGGGGACAGCCCCAGCATTTT
NA,15,TRBJ2-5,NA,TRBV9,CASSVGLGSQETQYF,TGTGCCAGCAGCGTAGGTCTGGGCAGCCAAGAGACCCAGTACTTC
TRBD1,16,TRBJ2-7,NA,TRBV19,CASSIDTGTGNYEQYF,TGTGCCAGTAGTATAGACACCGGGACAGGGAACTACGAGCAGTACTTC
NA,14,TRBJ1-5,NA,TRBV23-1,CASSAGGSYQPQHF,TGCGCCAGCAGTGCCGGAGGCTCATATCAGCCCCAGCATTTT
NA,13,TRBJ1-1,NA,TRBV7-3,CASSSGVNTEAFF,TGTGCCAGCAGCTCCGGGGTGAACACTGAAGCTTTCTTT
TRBD1,16,TRBJ2-5,NA,TRBV28,CASSLVERGRGETQYF,TGTGCCAGCAGTTTAGTAGAAAGGGGGCGAGGGGAGACCCAGTACTTC
NA,14,TRBJ2-3,NA,TRBV20-1,CSASLQGRTDTQYF,TGCAGTGCTAGTCTCCAGGGGCGCACAGATACGCAGTATTTT
NA,11,TRBJ1-2,NA,TRBV29-1,CSGRGNYGYTF,TGCAGCGGTAGGGGTAACTATGGCTACACCTTC
NA,12,TRBJ2-7,NA,TRBV6-5,CASSRGGDEQYF,TGTGCCAGCAGTAGGGGGGGGGACGAGCAGTACTTC
TRBD1,17,TRBJ1-2,NA,TRBV5-6,CASSSGQVGGVNYGYTF,TGTGCCAGCAGCTCCGGACAGGTTGGGGGTGTTAACTATGGCTACACCTTC
NA,13,TRBJ2-2,NA,TRBV29-1,CSVRQSNTGELFF,TGCAGCGTCCGACAGTCGAACACCGGGGAGCTGTTTTTT
NA,16,TRBJ1-1,NA,TRBV5-1,CASSSLPGSSNTEAFF,TGCGCCAGCAGCTCGTTACCAGGCAGTTCGAACACTGAAGCTTTCTTT
NA,13,TRBJ1-5,NA,TRBV2,CASSTESNQPQHF,TGTGCCAGCAGCACGGAGAGCAATCAGCCCCAGCATTTT
TRBD2,14,TRBJ2-1,NA,TRBV30,CACKIAGGRDEQFF,TGTGCCTGTAAAATAGCGGGGGGTAGGGATGAGCAGTTCTTC
TRBD1,16,TRBJ1-1,NA,TRBV2,CASSARMPGTGAGAFF,TGTGCCAGCAGTGCCCGCATGCCCGGGACAGGGGCAGGGGCTTTCTTT
TRBD1,14,TRBJ1-4,NA,TRBV27,CASRRTGVDEKLFF,TGTGCCAGCAGAAGGACAGGGGTAGACGAAAAACTGTTTTTT
NA,14,TRBJ1-2,NA,TRBV7-9,CASSSGESSGGYTF,TGTGCCAGCAGCTCAGGGGAAAGCTCGGGAGGCTACACCTTC
NA,15,TRBJ2-5,NA,TRBV7-6,CASSPGTGTQETQYF,TGTGCCAGCAGCCCCGGGACTGGCACCCAAGAGACCCAGTACTTC
NA,11,TRBJ1-1,NA,TRBV15,CATVGGRGAFF,TGTGCCACCGTAGGGGGGCGGGGGGCTTTCTTT
NA,14,TRBJ1-6,NA,TRBV14,CASSQDRGNSPLHF,TGTGCCAGCAGCCAAGACAGGGGCAATTCACCCCTCCACTTT
TRBD2,17,TRBJ2-3,NA,TRBV24-1,CATSDPGTSGGRDTQYF,TGTGCCACCAGTGATCCTGGGACTAGCGGGGGCCGGGATACGCAGTATTTT
NA,15,TRBJ2-3,NA,TRBV23-1,CASSLRLEGADTQYF,TGCGCCAGCAGTCTTCGTTTGGAAGGGGCAGATACGCAGTATTTT
TRBD1,15,TRBJ2-1,NA,TRBV19,CASSIRDREGDEQFF,TGTGCCAGTAGTATCCGGGACAGGGAGGGGGATGAGCAGTTCTTC
NA,12,TRBJ1-2,NA,TRBV6-5,CASTLGGYGYTF,TGTGCCAGCACCTTAGGGGGCTATGGCTACACCTTC
NA,13,TRBJ1-4,NA,TRBV18,CASSEVEGEKLFF,TGTGCCAGCTCAGAGGTCGAGGGAGAAAAACTGTTTTTT
TRBD2,15,TRBJ2-1,NA,TRBV9,CASSVSLAVDNEQFF,TGTGCCAGCAGCGTTTCCCTAGCGGTCGACAATGAGCAGTTCTTC
TRBD1,16,TRBJ1-5,NA,TRBV6-1,CASSESGTGGFQPQHF,TGTGCCAGCAGTGAATCCGGGACAGGGGGCTTTCAGCCCCAGCATTTT
TRBD1,13,TRBJ1-3,NA,TRBV3-1/TRBV3-2,CASSQGQGYTIYF,TGTGCCAGCAGCCAAGGACAGGGTTACACCATATATTTT
NA,14,TRBJ1-4,NA,TRBV28,CATSPGGSQEKLFF,TGTGCCACCTCCCCGGGGGGCAGTCAAGAAAAACTGTTTTTT
TRBD2,15,TRBJ2-2,NA,TRBV7-2,CASSPGLAGAGELFF,TGTGCCAGCAGCCCCGGACTAGCGGGGGCTGGGGAGCTGTTTTTT
NA,13,TRBJ1-2,NA,TRBV7-2,CASSFGGAFDYTF,TGTGCCAGCAGCTTTGGGGGGGCCTTCGACTACACCTTC
TRBD1,13,TRBJ1-6,NA,TRBV5-1,CASSQGDRVILHF,TGCGCCAGCAGCCAGGGGGACAGGGTAATTCTCCACTTT
TRBD2,15,TRBJ2-3,NA,TRBV5-1,CASGEAGGVTDTQYF,TGCGCCAGCGGGGAAGCGGGGGGCGTTACAGATACGCAGTATTTT
TRBD1,15,TRBJ1-2,NA,TRBV6-5,CASSYRDRAWYGYTF,TGTGCCAGCAGTTACCGGGACAGGGCGTGGTATGGCTACACCTTC
TRBD1,13,TRBJ1-1,NA,TRBV5-1,CASATGERPEAFF,TGCGCCAGCGCTACAGGGGAACGGCCTGAAGCTTTCTTT
NA,12,TRBJ1-2,NA,TRBV20-1,CSASANNYGYTF,TGCAGTGCTAGTGCCAATAACTATGGCTACACCTTC
TRBD2,16,TRBJ2-5,once,TRBV5-1,CASSPPVGGDQETQYF,TGCGCCAGCAGCCCGCCGGTGGGAGGGGATCAAGAGACCCAGTACTTC
NA,14,TRBJ1-2,once,TRBV9,CASSGGGSSLGYTF,TGTGCCAGCAGCGGTGGGGGGTCTTCGCTGGGCTACACCTTC
NA,14,TRBJ1-1,NA,TRBV5-1,CASSLDTQYTEAFF,TGCGCCAGCAGCTTGGACACCCAATACACTGAAGCTTTCTTT
TRBD1,19,TRBJ2-6,NA,TRBV4-1,CASSQDRGRGQSGANVLTF,TGCGCCAGCAGCCAAGACAGGGGCAGGGGGCAATCTGGGGCCAACGTCCTGACTTTC
TRBD1,23,TRBJ2-6,NA,TRBV28,CASSRIFGGQGASLSSGANVLTF,TGTGCCAGCAGTCGAATTTTTGGGGGACAGGGGGCGAGCCTATCTTCTGGGGCCAACGTCCTGACTTTC
NA,15,TRBJ1-5,few,TRBV4-2,CASSQDRGSNQPQHF,TGTGCCAGCAGCCAAGACAGGGGAAGCAATCAGCCCCAGCATTTT
NA,14,TRBJ2-5,NA,TRBV2,CASSVGGARETQYF,TGTGCCAGCAGTGTAGGGGGGGCGAGGGAGACCCAGTACTTC
TRBD1,16,TRBJ1-1,once,TRBV9,CASSVGQMEADTEAFF,TGTGCCAGCAGCGTGGGACAGATGGAGGCGGACACTGAAGCTTTCTTT